By its share, the clone carrying this TCR beta chain is medium-sized. MiXCR, applied by TCRdb to the RACE reads, yields one record per CDR3 protein. This sample has roughly 30,000 distinct CDR3 sequences; around 7% occur once, and the top ten carry almost 10%. The sample belongs to a study of human T cells and chemical hapten exposure. Study overall: Variability of per-sample TCR yields stemmed mainly from small differences in pooled library volume.

Time point noted: healthy volunteer bleed at 2 weeks. Unfractionated whole blood served as the source for total RNA extraction. This CDR3 contains 15 residues. The germline gives CDR1 MNHEY, CDR2 SVGEGT. V lost 5 bases, J lost 3 bases, and 6 bases stayed unmatched. The rearrangement links TRBV6-2 or TRBV6-3 to TRBJ2-1, with 8 bases identical to TRBD1. The sample taken for sequencing was whole blood. This clonotype was obtained from a human donor in good health. Some clones in this sample may be carry-over from other donors' samples. The CDR3 here is CASSARQGSYNEQFF. In DNA, the CDR3 is TGTGCCAGCAGTGCGAGACAGGGGAGCTACAATGAGCAGTTCTTC.